The 14 T cell receptor beta chains listed next were all sequenced from one sample in a study of PD-L1 blockade in urothelial cancer. Sequencing used immunoSEQ multiplex PCR; TCRdb keeps in-frame clones, though not all of them. Of some 80,000 clones in the sample, around 90% were seen once. Sequencing was performed on PBMCs, taken around atezolizumab (anti-PD-L1) treatment. The receptor source for this set is a woman in her sixties or seventies with urothelial cancer.

This sequence joins TRBV5-1 and TRBJ2-1; 12 bases align to TRBD2. The J segment lost 4 bases and the V segment lost 4 bases, leaving 6 bases of the junction unmatched. The CDR3 extends over 16 amino acids. Germline CDR1 is SGHRS and CDR2 is YFSETQ. CDR3 residues: CASSVRLAGAYNEQFF. The CDR3 nucleotides read TGCGCCAGCAGCGTACGACTAGCGGGGGCTTACAATGAGCAGTTCTTC.

V and J are TRBV19 and TRBJ2-1; the match to TRBD2 covers 9 bases. CDR1 is LNHDA and CDR2 is SQIVND in the germline V gene (reference sequence). This CDR3 has 16 residues. V lost 3 bases and J lost 4; bases outside the gene matches: 7. CDR3 DNA sequence: TGTGCCAGTAGTATTAATGGCGGGGGGGCGTACAATGAGCAGTTCTTC. Amino acid sequence: CASSINGGGAYNEQFF. Supplemented by reference TRBV19 and TRBJ2-1, the full variable domain reads DGGITQSPKYLFRKEGQNVTLSCEQNLNHDAMYWYRQDPGQGLRLIYYSQIVNDFQKGDIAEGYSVSREKKESFPLTVTSAQKNPTAFYLCASSINGGGAYNEQFFGPGTRLTVL.

This chain uses TRBV7-3 with TRBJ2-1, with D unresolved. Germline assignment: CDR1 SGHTA and CDR2 FQGTGA. The V and J ends lost 2 bases and 6 bases respectively, with 8 bases between them. The CDR3 contains 13 residues. In DNA, the CDR3 is TGTGCCAGCAGCTTAGGAGCCAGCAATGAGCAGTTCTTC. This gives the protein CASSLGASNEQFF.

This chain connects TRBV10-3 to TRBJ1-2, with D uncertain. The CDR3 sequence is 13 residues long. Germline CDR1 reads ENHRY; CDR2 reads SYGVKD. Between the trimmed V and J ends, which lost 7 bases and 4 bases, there was a span of 13 bases. The CDR3 DNA reads as TGTGCCATCACGGACGGGGAAGTCTATGGCTACACCTTC. This encodes CAITDGEVYGYTF.

The V and J genes are TRBV18 and TRBJ1-3, with D possibly matching TRBD1 (6 bases). V dropped 3 bases and J dropped 4 bases, with 16 bases sitting between them. Germline CDR1 reads KGHSH; CDR2 reads LQKENI. The CDR3 has 16 amino acids. Written as DNA, the CDR3 is TGTGCCAGCTCACCCGGATCTGGGGGCTTAGGAAACACCATATATTTT. Protein product: CASSPGSGGLGNTIYF.

This chain joins TRBV15 and TRBJ2-1; 12 bases fit TRBD2. In germline, CDR1 is LNHNV, CDR2 YYDKDF (reference sequence). The CDR3 extends over 15 amino acids. V gave up 1 base and J gave up 9 bases; unmatched junction bases: 4. CDR3 protein: CATSRVLAGGGEQFF. CDR3 sequence (DNA): TGTGCCACCAGCAGAGTTCTAGCGGGGGGGGGTGAGCAGTTCTTC.

The chain recombines TRBV10-1 with TRBJ2-3; 8 bases fit TRBD2. From germline, CDR1 is WNHNN and CDR2 SYGVQD (reference sequence). V lost 8 bases to trimming and J lost 5 bases; unmatched junction nucleotides: 6. There are 13 residues in the CDR3. Here the CDR3 reads CASGQAGEDTQYF. CDR3 DNA: TGCGCCAGCGGGCAAGCGGGAGAAGATACGCAGTATTTT.

The chain employs TRBV9 and TRBJ2-1; 10 nucleotides agree with TRBD2. Per germline, CDR1 SGDLS and CDR2 YYNGEE. CDR3 length equals 17 residues. The ends lost 4 bases at V and 4 bases at J; junction bases unmatched: 11. In nucleotides, the CDR3 is TGTGCCAGCAGCCATAACCCTGAGACTAGCGGGTACAATGAGCAGTTCTTC. As protein: CASSHNPETSGYNEQFF. Filled out from reference TRBV9 and TRBJ2-1, the complete variable domain reads DSGVTQTPKHLITATGQRVTLRCSPRSGDLSVYWYQQSLDQGLQFLIQYYNGEERAKGNILERFSAQQFPDLHSELNLSSLELGDSALYFCASSHNPETSGYNEQFFGPGTRLTVL.

The V and J genes are TRBV18 and TRBJ2-1; D perhaps matches TRBD2 (5 bases). The CDR3 contains 15 residues. Trimming left V 0 bases short and J 6 bases short, with 12 bases between. In germline, CDR1 is KGHSH, CDR2 LQKENI. The CDR3: CASSPPAAMGNEQFF. The DNA for the CDR3 is TGTGCCAGCTCACCACCAGCGGCCATGGGCAATGAGCAGTTCTTC.

This rearrangement joins TRBV30 to TRBJ1-4; 9 nucleotides line up with TRBD1. This CDR3 is 13 amino acids long. Germline CDR1 reads GTSNPN; CDR2 reads SVGIG (reference sequence). Trimming removed 0 bases from V and 14 bases from J; junction bases left unmatched: 7. The chain's CDR3 is CAWSVQGDRDLFF. Here the CDR3 DNA reads TGTGCCTGGAGTGTACAGGGGGACAGGGATCTGTTTTTT.

V usage is TRBV5-5 and J usage is TRBJ1-1; TRBD1 is a possible D gene (6 bases). CDR3 length equals 14 residues. The germline CDR1 and CDR2 sequences are SGHKS and YYEKEE (reference sequence). V gave up 1 base and J gave up 0 bases, with 7 bases separating them. As DNA, the CDR3 is TGTGCCAGCAGCTTGACAGGGATGAACACTGAAGCTTTCTTT. Protein: CASSLTGMNTEAFF.

This rearrangement joins TRBV4-1 to TRBJ2-5; the D is unclear. CDR3 size: 12 residues. The V end lost 3 bases, the J end lost 2 bases, and 4 bases lay between the germline ends. CDR1 is MGHRA, CDR2 YSYEKL, per germline. The CDR3 here is CASSHPQETQYF. The CDR3 bases are TGCGCCAGCAGCCACCCGCAAGAGACCCAGTACTTC.

V usage is TRBV29-1 and J usage is TRBJ2-7; TRBD1 matches at 8 bases. This CDR3 has 13 amino acids. Germline trimming cut 7 bases from V and 0 bases from J; bases unmatched to any gene: 5. Germline CDR1 is SQVTM and CDR2 is ANQGSEA. Here the CDR3 reads CSAKGQASYEQYF. CDR3 DNA: TGCAGCGCTAAGGGACAGGCCTCCTACGAGCAGTACTTC.

The chain links TRBV28 to TRBJ2-5; 9 nucleotides match TRBD1. Per the germline V gene, CDR1 is MDHEN and CDR2 is SYDVKM. The V and J ends lost 6 bases and 5 bases, in that order; junction bases with no gene match: 13. This CDR3 spans 16 amino acids. The CDR3 sequence: CASSMGLTGGEETQYF. CDR3 nucleotide sequence: TGTGCCAGCAGCATGGGCCTGACAGGGGGAGAGGAGACCCAGTACTTC.